The sequence of this T cell receptor (beta chain) was determined in a study of post-analysis software for immune sequencing data. Whole-study context: Both relapsing-remitting and secondary progressive multiple sclerosis featured among the disease courses, as did progressive-relapsing multiple sclerosis.

Each TCR beta cDNA library carried unique molecular identifiers. Out of about 0.9 to 10 million T cells, 470,000 or so cDNA molecules were generated. MiXCR, applied by TCRdb to the PCR reads, yields one record per CDR3 protein. The sample comprises roughly 570,000 distinct CDR3 sequences, around 36% of which are singletons, and under 7% rests with the top ten. CDR1 is SEHNR, CDR2 FQNEAQ, per germline (reference sequence). This CDR3 has 12 residues. Trimming removed 8 bases at V and 1 base at J, with 8 bases between. This clonotype was seen repeatedly, ten times or more. Its target is unknown. Whole-study results and caveats: People with multiple sclerosis had a significantly lower normalized Chao1 diversity than controls did. Five or six TRBV segments, TRBV5-6, TRBV5-1 and TRBV20-1 among them, were found more frequent in patients than controls. Samples sharing a preparation batch grouped tightly together when assessed by F measure.

The chain is built from TRBV7-9 and TRBJ1-1; D is perhaps TRBD1 (6 bases). The material sequenced was blood. This TCR derives from a girl aged 2 to 17 with multiple sclerosis. In DNA, the CDR3 is TGTGCCAGCCAGACAGGGAACACTGAAGCTTTCTTT. It translates to CASQTGNTEAFF.